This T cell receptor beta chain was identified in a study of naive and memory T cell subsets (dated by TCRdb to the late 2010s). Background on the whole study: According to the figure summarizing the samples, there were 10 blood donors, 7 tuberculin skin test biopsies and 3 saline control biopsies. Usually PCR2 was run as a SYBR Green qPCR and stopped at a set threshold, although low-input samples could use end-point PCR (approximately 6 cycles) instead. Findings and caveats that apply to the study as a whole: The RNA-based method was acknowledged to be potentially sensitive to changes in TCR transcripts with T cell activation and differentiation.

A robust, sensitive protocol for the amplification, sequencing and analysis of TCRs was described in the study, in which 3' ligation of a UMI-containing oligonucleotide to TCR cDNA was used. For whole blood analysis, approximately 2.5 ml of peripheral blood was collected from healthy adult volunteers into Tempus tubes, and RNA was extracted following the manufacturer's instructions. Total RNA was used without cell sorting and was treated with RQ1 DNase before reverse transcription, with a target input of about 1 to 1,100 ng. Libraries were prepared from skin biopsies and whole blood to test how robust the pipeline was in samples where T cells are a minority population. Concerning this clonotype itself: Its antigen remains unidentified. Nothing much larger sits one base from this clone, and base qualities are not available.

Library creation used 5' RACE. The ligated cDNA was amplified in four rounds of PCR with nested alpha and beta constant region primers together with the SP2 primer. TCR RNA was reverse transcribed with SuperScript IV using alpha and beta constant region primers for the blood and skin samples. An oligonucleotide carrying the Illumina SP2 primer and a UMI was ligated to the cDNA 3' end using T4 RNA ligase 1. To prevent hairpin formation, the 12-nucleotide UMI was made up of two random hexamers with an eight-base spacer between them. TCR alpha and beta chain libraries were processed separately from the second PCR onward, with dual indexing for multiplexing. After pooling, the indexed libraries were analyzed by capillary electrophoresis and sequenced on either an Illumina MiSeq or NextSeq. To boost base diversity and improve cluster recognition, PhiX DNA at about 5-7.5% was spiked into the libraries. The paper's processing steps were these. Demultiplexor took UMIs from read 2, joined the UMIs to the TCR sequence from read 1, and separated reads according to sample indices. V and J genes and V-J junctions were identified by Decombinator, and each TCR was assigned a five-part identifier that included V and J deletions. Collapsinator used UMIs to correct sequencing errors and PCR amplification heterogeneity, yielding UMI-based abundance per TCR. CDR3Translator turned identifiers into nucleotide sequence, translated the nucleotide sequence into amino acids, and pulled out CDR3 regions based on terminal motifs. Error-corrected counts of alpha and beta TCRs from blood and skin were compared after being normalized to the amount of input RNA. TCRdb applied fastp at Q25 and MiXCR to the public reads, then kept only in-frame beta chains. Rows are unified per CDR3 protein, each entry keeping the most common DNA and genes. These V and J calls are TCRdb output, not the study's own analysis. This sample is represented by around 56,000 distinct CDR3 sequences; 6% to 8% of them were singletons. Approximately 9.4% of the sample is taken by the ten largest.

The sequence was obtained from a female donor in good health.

CDR3 region: CASSEGAVGNTIYF. The sequence in DNA is TGTGCCAGCAGTGAAGGGGCGGTTGGAAACACCATATATTTT. The chain is assembled from TRBV25-1 and TRBJ1-3, and TRBD1 may be the D gene, going by 5 matching bases. V drops 2 bases and J drops 3 bases, leaving 8 bases in between. CDR1 and CDR2 are read off the germline V gene as MGHDK and SYGVNS. The CDR3 goes from the cysteine to the phenylalanine over 14 residues. The sequence is cut down to CDR3 DNA, 42 bases in frame from base 1.